This entry is about one T cell receptor beta chain. These data belong to a study of T cells expressing NK-cell markers. Study summary: Beta-chain profiling covered CD3+CD56+NKG2C+, CD3+CD56+NKG2C- and CD3+CD56-NKG2C+ sorted subsets. Just one sequenced donor of eight was HCMV-seronegative, while seven were seropositive.

The CDR3 is 14 amino acids. The germline V gene encodes CDR1 SGDLS and CDR2 YYNGEE. TCRdb re-called the 5' RACE reads and gives one entry per CDR3 protein, without DNA. The sample spans roughly 380,000 distinct CDR3 sequences; the ten largest clones claim under 6.5%. The TCR comes from a man aged 18-70 years in good health. The chain uses TRBV9 and TRBJ2-1; TCRdb's D call, TRBD2, is unchecked because there is no DNA. Sequencing used blood T cells: a sorted CD56 or NKG2C T cell subset, CD4+ or CD8+ T cells, or bulk PBMC T cells (not recorded which). The CDR3 protein is CASSVGPTENKQFF.